The 22 T cell receptor beta chains below were found in one sample sequenced in a study of T-cell reconstitution after alpha-beta-depleted transplantation in children. Unique molecular identifiers featured in how the TCRbeta library was prepared. TCRdb independently ran MiXCR on the PCR reads; one entry per CDR3 protein. Among around 580,000 distinct CDR3 sequences listed, about 23% were seen once. The specimen was PBMCs, mostly from graft donor cells, collected 360 days after TCRalphabeta/CD19-depleted stem cell transplant. The source of these receptors is a boy in the first two years of life who had a stem cell transplant for acute myeloid leukemia, so the T cells may come from the graft donor.

V gene TRBV6-5 combines with J gene TRBJ1-1; maybe TRBD1 (6 bases). Trimming pared 7 bases from V and 3 bases from J, leaving 12 bases between. CDR3 length equals 13 residues. CDR1 MNHEY and CDR2 SVGAGI come from the germline V gene. CDR3 in amino acids: CASIREGDTEAFF. The CDR3 DNA reads as TGTGCCAGCATCCGGGAGGGGGACACTGAAGCTTTCTTT.

The chain links TRBV7-8 to TRBJ2-2; 7 positions match TRBD2. CDR1 is SGHVS, CDR2 FQNEAQ, per germline. The CDR3 consists of 14 residues. Germline trimming cut 1 base from V and 8 bases from J; bases unmatched to any gene: 4. The CDR3 protein is CASSLGTSLGELFF. The CDR3 nucleotides read TGTGCCAGCAGCTTAGGGACTAGTTTGGGGGAGCTGTTTTTT. The full variable domain, with the rest looked up from reference TRBV7-8 and TRBJ2-2, is GAGVSQSPRYKVAKRGQDVALRCDPISGHVSLFWYQQALGQGPEFLTYFQNEAQLDKSGLPSDRFFAERPEGSVSTLKIQRTQQEDSAVYLCASSLGTSLGELFFGEGSRLTVL.

This chain connects TRBV29-1 to TRBJ2-1; 11 nucleotides align to TRBD2. The CDR3 covers 18 residues. Trimming cost V 8 bases and J 4 bases; bases outside gene matches: 19. Per the germline V gene, CDR1 is SQVTM and CDR2 is ANQGSEA. The CDR3 reads CSPRGLAGGPYTYNEQFF. CDR3 sequence (DNA): TGCAGCCCCCGCGGGCTAGCGGGGGGCCCCTATACTTACAATGAGCAGTTCTTC.

This clonotype was seen more than once but under ten times. The chain uses TRBV20-1 and TRBJ2-1; 11 bases are a match to TRBD2. In germline, CDR1 is DFQATT, CDR2 SNEGSKA (reference sequence). Trimming at V came to 0 bases and at J to 8 bases, leaving 3 bases not matched to a gene. CDR3 size: 14 residues. The DNA of the CDR3 is TGCAGTGCTAGAGATGAGGGACTAGCGGATGAGCAGTTCTTC. This gives the protein CSARDEGLADEQFF.

The chain links TRBV15 to TRBJ2-7, with D perhaps TRBD2 (6 bases). With 1 base removed from V and 3 bases from J, the gap between germline ends came to 7 bases. This CDR3 comprises 13 residues. CDR1 LNHNV and CDR2 YYDKDF come from the germline V gene (reference sequence). CDR3 DNA sequence: TGTGCCACCAGCAGAGCTAGCGACTACGAGCAGTACGTC. Translating it yields CATSRASDYEQYV.

This clonotype was counted at least ten times. V usage is TRBV6-5 and J usage is TRBJ2-4; perhaps TRBD1 as D (6 bases). Germline V gene data show CDR1 as MNHEY and CDR2 as SVGAGI. Trimming left V 4 bases short and J 5 bases short, with 15 bases between. The CDR3 loop spans 15 amino acids. This CDR3 reads CASSSRGSRENIQYF. The CDR3 coding sequence is TGTGCCAGCAGTTCCAGGGGATCAAGGGAAAACATTCAGTACTTC.

This clonotype was recorded at least ten times. The rearrangement links TRBV29-1 to TRBJ2-1, with D possibly being TRBD1 (6 bases). The CDR3 consists of 16 residues. Germline V gives CDR1 SQVTM, CDR2 ANQGSEA. Between the trimmed V and J ends, which lost 4 bases and 1 base, there was a span of 17 bases. For the CDR3, the DNA is TGCAGCGTTGGATGGTCCAGGCAGGGGTCCTACAATGAGCAGTTCTTC. Amino acids: CSVGWSRQGSYNEQFF.

This clonotype was seen more than once but under ten times. The CDR3 region has the DNA TGTGCCAGCAGTACCACCCGTCAGGGGGCAGAGCAGTACGTC. Amino acid sequence: CASSTTRQGAEQYV. The V and J genes are TRBV27 and TRBJ2-7; 8 nucleotides agree with TRBD1. CDR1 and CDR2 (germline): MNHEY, SMNVEV (reference sequence). The CDR3 has 14 amino acids. V was clipped by 5 bases and J by 7 bases; unmatched bases: 10.

This clonotype was detected only a few times. The chain is built from TRBV5-5 and TRBJ1-2; possible D gene TRBD1, 6 bases. Germline values: CDR1 SGHKS, CDR2 YYEKEE (reference sequence). This CDR3 is built from 12 residues. V lost 6 bases, J lost 4 bases, and 10 bases lay in between. The CDR3 coding sequence is TGTGCCAGCACCGGACAGACCTATGGCTACACCTTC. Translation: CASTGQTYGYTF.

The table lists this clonotype with many counts. The chain joins TRBV5-5 to TRBJ2-3; D not resolved. Germline assignment: CDR1 SGHKS and CDR2 YYEKEE (reference sequence). There are 14 residues in the CDR3. V lost 0 bases, J lost 2 bases, and 7 bases lay in between. CDR3 protein: CASSLGGLTDTQYF. CDR3 bases: TGTGCCAGCAGCTTGGGTGGCCTCACAGATACGCAGTATTTT.

The CDR3 DNA is TGTGCCAGCAGTTCCAACCTGCGCCTCGGGACCCAGTACTTC. It translates to CASSSNLRLGTQYF. The chain recombines TRBV7-8 with TRBJ2-5; the D is unclear. V gave up 6 bases and J gave up 7 bases, with 18 bases separating them. Germline CDR1 is SGHVS and CDR2 is FQNEAQ. CDR3 length: 14 residues.

The CDR3 here is CSARGGVAGPDTQYF. CDR3 bases: TGCAGTGCTAGAGGAGGAGTAGCGGGGCCAGATACGCAGTATTTT. This chain links TRBV20-1 with TRBJ2-3; 8 nucleotides align to TRBD2. The CDR3 is 15 amino acids. The germline CDR1 and CDR2 sequences are DFQATT and SNEGSKA (reference sequence). Trimming cost V 1 base and J 4 bases; bases outside gene matches: 7.

The genes are TRBV28 and TRBJ2-1; 15 bases line up with TRBD2. Germline trimming cut 4 bases from V and 12 bases from J; bases unmatched to any gene: 10. The CDR3 runs to 16 residues. The germline CDR1 and CDR2 sequences are MDHEN and SYDVKM. In DNA, the CDR3 is TGTGCCAGCAGTTGGACTAGCGGGGGGGCCGGGCGTAGGCAGTTCTTC. Its protein product is CASSWTSGGAGRRQFF.

V usage is TRBV20-1 and J usage is TRBJ1-5; D unresolved. With 3 bases removed from V and 0 bases from J, the gap between germline ends came to 6 bases. CDR1 is DFQATT and CDR2 is SNEGSKA in the germline V gene (reference sequence). CDR3 length: 13 residues. Here the CDR3 DNA reads TGCAGTGCTAGTTACGATAGCAATCAGCCCCAGCATTTT. Its translation is CSASYDSNQPQHF.

The rearrangement links TRBV18 to TRBJ1-6; D gene uncertain. V lost 7 bases, J lost 14 bases, and 9 bases lay in between. Germline V gives CDR1 KGHSH, CDR2 LQKENI. This CDR3 has 10 amino acids. The DNA for the CDR3 is TGTGCCAGCTATGGTGTTGCCCTCCACTTT. Encoded protein: CASYGVALHF.

The chain is built from TRBV20-1 and TRBJ2-1; the D call may be TRBD1 or TRBD2 (5 bases each). The CDR3 is 16 amino acids. V was shortened by 1 base and J by 4 bases, with 17 bases between the two germline ends. In germline, CDR1 is DFQATT, CDR2 SNEGSKA (reference sequence). CDR3 loop: CSARVERGDQYNEQFF. In DNA form, the CDR3 reads TGCAGTGCTAGAGTTGAACGGGGCGATCAGTACAATGAGCAGTTCTTC.

In its sample, this clonotype was seen a few times. V and J are TRBV29-1 and TRBJ2-4; D remains ambiguous. Trimming stripped 2 bases from V and 1 base from J, with 6 bases between. Germline loops: CDR1 SQVTM, CDR2 ANQGSEA. This CDR3 is built from 13 residues. The CDR3 DNA sequence: TGCAGCGTTGAAACCGGGGCCAAAAACATTCAGTACTTC. Encoded protein: CSVETGAKNIQYF. Complete variable domain (other parts from reference TRBV29-1 and TRBJ2-4): SAVISQKPSRDICQRGTSLTIQCQVDSQVTMMFWYRQQPGQSLTLIATANQGSEATYESGFVIDKFPISRPNLTFSTLTVSNMSPEDSSIYLCSVETGAKNIQYFGAGTRLSVL.

This chain links TRBV7-2 with TRBJ2-1; 8 bases match TRBD1. The CDR3 totals 16 residues. The V segment lost 6 bases and the J segment 7 bases; nucleotides outside the gene matches: 14. Germline V gene data show CDR1 as SGHTA and CDR2 as FQGNSA. The CDR3 DNA reads TGTGCCAGCAGTCCTGATCAGGGGGCGCGAGGGAATGAGCAGTTCTTC. Its translation is CASSPDQGARGNEQFF.

The chain joins TRBV20-1 to TRBJ1-5, with 9 bases aligning to TRBD1. CDR3 size: 15 residues. CDR1 and CDR2 (germline): DFQATT, SNEGSKA (reference sequence). V lost 4 bases, J lost 7 bases, and 11 bases stayed unmatched. CDR3 region: CSAIYRGRGKQPQHF. CDR3 DNA: TGCAGTGCTATCTACAGGGGGCGCGGAAAGCAGCCCCAGCATTTT.

The rearrangement links TRBV10-3 to TRBJ1-6; 7 bases map to TRBD1. V shed 3 bases and J 10 bases; nucleotides not matched to a gene: 6. Per the germline V gene, CDR1 is ENHRY and CDR2 is SYGVKD. The CDR3 totals 14 residues. The CDR3 nucleotides are TGTGCCATCAGTGAAGGGGGCCCGGAATCACCCCTCCACTTT. Translated, it gives CAISEGGPESPLHF.

This clonotype was detected many times. This chain's CDR3 is CASSQSNSGGTDTQYF. The CDR3 DNA follows: TGTGCCAGCAGCCAAAGTAATAGCGGGGGCACAGATACGCAGTATTTT. The J gene is TRBJ2-3, the V gene TRBV4-2, with 8 bases lining up with TRBD2. Looked up from germline, CDR1 is LGHNA and CDR2 is YNFKEQ. CDR3 length: 16 amino acids. J was trimmed by 1 base and V by 2 bases; bases with no gene match: 5.

This clonotype was counted only a few times. V and J are TRBV12-3 or TRBV12-4 and TRBJ1-1; D not certain. The CDR3 is 13 amino acids. The V gene lost 5 bases and the J gene lost 5 bases, with 12 bases spanning the gap. In DNA form, the CDR3 reads TGTGCCAGCAGTCGCTCAGGCGAGACTGAAGCTTTCTTT. This encodes CASSRSGETEAFF.